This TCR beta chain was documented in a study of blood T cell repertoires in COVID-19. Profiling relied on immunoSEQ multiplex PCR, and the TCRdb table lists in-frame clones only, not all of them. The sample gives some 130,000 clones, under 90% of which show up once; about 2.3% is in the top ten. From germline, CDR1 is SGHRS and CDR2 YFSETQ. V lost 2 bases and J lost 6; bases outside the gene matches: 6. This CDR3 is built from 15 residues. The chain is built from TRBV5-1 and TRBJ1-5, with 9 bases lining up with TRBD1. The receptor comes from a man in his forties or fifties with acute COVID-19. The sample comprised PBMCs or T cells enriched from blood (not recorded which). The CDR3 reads CASSFFTGGGQPQHF. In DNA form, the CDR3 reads TGCGCCAGCAGCTTCTTTACAGGGGGCGGTCAGCCCCAGCATTTT.